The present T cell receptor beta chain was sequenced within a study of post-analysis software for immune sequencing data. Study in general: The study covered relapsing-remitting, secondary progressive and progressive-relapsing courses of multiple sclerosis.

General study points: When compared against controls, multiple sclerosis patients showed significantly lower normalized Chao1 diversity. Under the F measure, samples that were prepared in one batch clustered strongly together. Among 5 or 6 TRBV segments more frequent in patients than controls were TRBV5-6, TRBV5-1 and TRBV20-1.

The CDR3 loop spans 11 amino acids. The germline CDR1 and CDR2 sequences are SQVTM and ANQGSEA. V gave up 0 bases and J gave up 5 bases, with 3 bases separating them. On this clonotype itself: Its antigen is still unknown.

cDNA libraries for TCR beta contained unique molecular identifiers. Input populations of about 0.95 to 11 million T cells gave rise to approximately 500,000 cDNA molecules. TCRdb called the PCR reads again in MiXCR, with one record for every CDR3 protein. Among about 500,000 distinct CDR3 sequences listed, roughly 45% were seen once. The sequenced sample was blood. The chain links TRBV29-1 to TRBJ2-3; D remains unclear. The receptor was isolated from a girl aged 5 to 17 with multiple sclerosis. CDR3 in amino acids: CSVEELDTQYF. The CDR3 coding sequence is TGCAGCGTTGAAGAGCTAGATACGCAGTATTTT.